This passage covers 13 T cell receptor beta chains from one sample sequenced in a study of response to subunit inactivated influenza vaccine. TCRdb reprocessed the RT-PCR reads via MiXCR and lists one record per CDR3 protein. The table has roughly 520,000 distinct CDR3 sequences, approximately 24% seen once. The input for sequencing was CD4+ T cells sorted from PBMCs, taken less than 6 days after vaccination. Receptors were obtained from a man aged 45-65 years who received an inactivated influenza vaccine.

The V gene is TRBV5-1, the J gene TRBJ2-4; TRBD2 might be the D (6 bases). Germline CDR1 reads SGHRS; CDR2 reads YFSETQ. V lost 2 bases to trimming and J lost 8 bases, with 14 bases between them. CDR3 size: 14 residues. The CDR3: CASSLSIREDIQYF. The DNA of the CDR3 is TGCGCCAGCAGCTTAAGTATCAGGGAGGACATTCAGTACTTC.

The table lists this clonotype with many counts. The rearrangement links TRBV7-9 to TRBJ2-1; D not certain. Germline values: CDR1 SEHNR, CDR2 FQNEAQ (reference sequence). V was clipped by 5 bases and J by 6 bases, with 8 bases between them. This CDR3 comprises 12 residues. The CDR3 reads CASSTAFNEQFF. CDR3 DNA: TGTGCCAGCAGCACAGCCTTCAATGAGCAGTTCTTC.

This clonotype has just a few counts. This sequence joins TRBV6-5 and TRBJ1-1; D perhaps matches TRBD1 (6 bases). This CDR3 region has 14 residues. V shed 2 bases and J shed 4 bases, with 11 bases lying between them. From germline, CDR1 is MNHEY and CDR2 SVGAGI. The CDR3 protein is CASSYRHRATEAFF. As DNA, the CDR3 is TGTGCCAGCAGTTACAGGCACAGGGCCACTGAAGCTTTCTTT.

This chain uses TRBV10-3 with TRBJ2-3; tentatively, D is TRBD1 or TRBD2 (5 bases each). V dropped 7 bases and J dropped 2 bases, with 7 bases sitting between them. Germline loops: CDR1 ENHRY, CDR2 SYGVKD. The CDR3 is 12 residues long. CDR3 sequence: CAIMGTTDTQYF. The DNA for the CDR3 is TGTGCCATCATGGGGACCACAGATACGCAGTATTTT.

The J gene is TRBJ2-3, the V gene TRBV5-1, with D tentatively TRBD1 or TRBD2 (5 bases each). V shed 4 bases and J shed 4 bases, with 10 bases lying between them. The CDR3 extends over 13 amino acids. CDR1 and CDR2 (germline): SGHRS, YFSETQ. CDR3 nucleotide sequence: TGCGCCAGCAGCGTGGGGACCTCAGATACGCAGTATTTT. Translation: CASSVGTSDTQYF.

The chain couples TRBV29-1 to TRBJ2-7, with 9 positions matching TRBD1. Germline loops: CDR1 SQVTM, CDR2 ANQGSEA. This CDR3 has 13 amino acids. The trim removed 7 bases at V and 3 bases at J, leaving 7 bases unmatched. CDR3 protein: CSARTGAVYEQYF. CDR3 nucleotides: TGCAGCGCCAGGACAGGGGCGGTCTACGAGCAGTACTTC.

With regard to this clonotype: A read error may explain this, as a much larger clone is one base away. The CDR3 nucleotides read TGTGCCAGCTCACCACAAAAGACGCGGGAGCAGTACTTC. It encodes CASSPQKTREQYF. This chain connects TRBV18 to TRBJ2-7, with unresolved D. Germline assignment: CDR1 KGHSH and CDR2 LQKENI. V was cut by 1 base and J by 7 bases, with 11 bases left in between. This CDR3 contains 13 residues.

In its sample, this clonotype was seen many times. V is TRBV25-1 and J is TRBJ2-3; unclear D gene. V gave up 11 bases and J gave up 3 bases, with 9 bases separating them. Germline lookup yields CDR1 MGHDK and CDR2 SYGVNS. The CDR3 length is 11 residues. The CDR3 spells CASALTDTQYF. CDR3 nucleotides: TGTGCCTCAGCACTTACAGATACGCAGTATTTT.

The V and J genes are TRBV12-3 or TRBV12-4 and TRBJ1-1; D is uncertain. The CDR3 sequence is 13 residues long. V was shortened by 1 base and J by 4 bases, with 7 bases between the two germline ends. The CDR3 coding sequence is TGTGCCAGCAGTTTAGGGGTTTCCACTGAAGCTTTCTTT. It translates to CASSLGVSTEAFF.

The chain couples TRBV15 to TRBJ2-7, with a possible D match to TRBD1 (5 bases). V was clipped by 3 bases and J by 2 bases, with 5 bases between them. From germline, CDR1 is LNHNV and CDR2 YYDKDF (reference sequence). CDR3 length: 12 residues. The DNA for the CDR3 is TGTGCCACCAGCAGGGACACCTACGAGCAGTACTTC. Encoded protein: CATSRDTYEQYF.

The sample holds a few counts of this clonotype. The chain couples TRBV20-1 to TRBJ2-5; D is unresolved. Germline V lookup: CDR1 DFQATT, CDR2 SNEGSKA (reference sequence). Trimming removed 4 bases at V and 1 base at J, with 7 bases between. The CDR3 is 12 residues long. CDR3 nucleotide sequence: TGCAGTGCTACGGACGGCCAAGAGACCCAGTACTTC. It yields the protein CSATDGQETQYF.

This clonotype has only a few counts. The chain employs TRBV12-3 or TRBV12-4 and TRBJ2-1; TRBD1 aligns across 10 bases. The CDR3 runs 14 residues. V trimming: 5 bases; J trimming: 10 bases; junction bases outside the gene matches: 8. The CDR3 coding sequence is TGTGCCAGCAGTCCGGGACAGGGGAGTATGGAGCAGTTCTTC. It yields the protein CASSPGQGSMEQFF.

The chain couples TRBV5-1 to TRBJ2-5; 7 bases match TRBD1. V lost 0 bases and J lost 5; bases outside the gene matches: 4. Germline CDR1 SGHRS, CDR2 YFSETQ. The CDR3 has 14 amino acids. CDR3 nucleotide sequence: TGCGCCAGCAGCTTGGGGGACAGAAGGGAGACCCAGTACTTC. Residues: CASSLGDRRETQYF.